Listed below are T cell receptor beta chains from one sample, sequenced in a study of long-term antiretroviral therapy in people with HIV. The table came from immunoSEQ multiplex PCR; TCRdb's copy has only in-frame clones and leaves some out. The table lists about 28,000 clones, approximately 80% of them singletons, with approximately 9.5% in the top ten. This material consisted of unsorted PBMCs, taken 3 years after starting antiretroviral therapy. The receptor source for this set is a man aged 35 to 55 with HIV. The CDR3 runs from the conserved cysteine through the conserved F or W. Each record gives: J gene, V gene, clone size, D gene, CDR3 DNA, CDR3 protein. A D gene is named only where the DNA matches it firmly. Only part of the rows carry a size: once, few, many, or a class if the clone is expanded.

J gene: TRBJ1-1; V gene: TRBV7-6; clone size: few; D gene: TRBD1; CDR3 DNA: TGTGCCAGCAGCTTAGGGGGGGGGACAGGGGACACTGAAGCTTTCTTT; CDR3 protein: CASSLGGGTGDTEAFF
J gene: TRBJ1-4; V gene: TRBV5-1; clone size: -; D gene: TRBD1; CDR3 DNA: TGCGCCAGCAGCTTCTCGGGACAGGGGGCCCAGGGGGTTGAAAAACTGTTTTTT; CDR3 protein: CASSFSGQGAQGVEKLFF
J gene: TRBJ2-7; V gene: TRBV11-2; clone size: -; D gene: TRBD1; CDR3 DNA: TGTGCCAGCAGCCAAAGGTTCGGGACAGGGGCGCTCGAGCAGTACTTC; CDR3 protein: CASSQRFGTGALEQYF
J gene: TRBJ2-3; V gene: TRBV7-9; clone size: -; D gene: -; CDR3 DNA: TGTGCCAGCAGCCTGGATTTTGATACGCAGTATTTT; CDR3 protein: CASSLDFDTQYF
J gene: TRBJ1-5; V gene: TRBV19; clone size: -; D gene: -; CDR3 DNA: TGTGCCAGTAGTATGGCGGCCGGGTCCAATCAGCCCCAGCATTTT; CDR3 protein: CASSMAAGSNQPQHF
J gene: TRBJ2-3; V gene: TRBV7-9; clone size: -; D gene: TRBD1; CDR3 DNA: TGTGCCAGCAGCTACAACGCAGGGGGCATAGATACGCAGTATTTT; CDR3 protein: CASSYNAGGIDTQYF
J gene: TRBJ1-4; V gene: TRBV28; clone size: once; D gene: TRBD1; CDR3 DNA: TGTGCCAGCAGTTTAAGGGACAGGGTGAATGAAAAACTGTTTTTT; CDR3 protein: CASSLRDRVNEKLFF
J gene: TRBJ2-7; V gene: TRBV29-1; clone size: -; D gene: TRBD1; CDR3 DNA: TGCAGCGTTCCAGGGGGCCACGAGCAGTACTTC; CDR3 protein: CSVPGGHEQYF
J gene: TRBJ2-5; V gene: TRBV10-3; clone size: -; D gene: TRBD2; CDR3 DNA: TGTGCCATCAGTGGAGTGGGGACTAGCGGAGAGACCCAGTACTTC; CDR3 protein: CAISGVGTSGETQYF
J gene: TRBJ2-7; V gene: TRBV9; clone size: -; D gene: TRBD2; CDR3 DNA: TGTGCCAGCAGCGTAGGACTAGCGGGCCCTCCTTCCTACGAGCAGTACTTC; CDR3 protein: CASSVGLAGPPSYEQYF
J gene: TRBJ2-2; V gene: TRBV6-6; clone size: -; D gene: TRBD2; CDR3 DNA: TGTGCCAGCAGTTACGGGAGGGCCCCCACCGGGGAGCTGTTTTTT; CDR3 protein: CASSYGRAPTGELFF
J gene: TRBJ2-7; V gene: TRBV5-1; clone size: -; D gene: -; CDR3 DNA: TGCGCCAGCAGCCGCGCCAAGGCCTCGGGGTCCTCCTACGAGCAGTACTTC; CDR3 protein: CASSRAKASGSSYEQYF
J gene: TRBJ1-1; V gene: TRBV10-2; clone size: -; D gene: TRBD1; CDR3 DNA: TGCGCCAGTTCGGGACAGGATTACACTGAAGCTTTCTTT; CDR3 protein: CASSGQDYTEAFF
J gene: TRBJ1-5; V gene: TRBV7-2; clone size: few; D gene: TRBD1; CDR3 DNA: TGTGCCAGCAGCTTACTACAGGGGCAGCCCCAGCATTTT; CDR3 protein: CASSLLQGQPQHF
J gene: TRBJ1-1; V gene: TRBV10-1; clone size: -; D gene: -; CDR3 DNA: TGCGCCAGCAGTGAGGCAGGGGTCTATGAAGCTTTCTTT; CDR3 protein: CASSEAGVYEAFF
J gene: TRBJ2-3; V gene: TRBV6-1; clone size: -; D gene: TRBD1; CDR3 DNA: TGTGCCGGAAGACAGGGGAGCACAGATACGCAGTATTTT; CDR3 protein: CAGRQGSTDTQYF
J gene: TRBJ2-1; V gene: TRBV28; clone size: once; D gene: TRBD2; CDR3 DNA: TGTGCCAGCAGAAACAGCGGGAGCAATGAGCAGTTCTTC; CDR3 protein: CASRNSGSNEQFF
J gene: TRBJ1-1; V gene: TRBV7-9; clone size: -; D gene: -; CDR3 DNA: TGTGCCAGCAGCTTACTTTTGGGAGGCCGAACTGAAGCTTTCTTT; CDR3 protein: CASSLLLGGRTEAFF
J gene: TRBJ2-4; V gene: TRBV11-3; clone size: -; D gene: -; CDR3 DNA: TGTGCCAGCAGCTCTCTAGAGGGCATTCAGTACTTC; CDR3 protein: CASSSLEGIQYF
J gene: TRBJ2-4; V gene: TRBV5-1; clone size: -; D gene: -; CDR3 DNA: TGCGCCAGCAGCTTGTCGCCAGGAAGGACCAAAAACATTCAGTACTTC; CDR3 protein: CASSLSPGRTKNIQYF
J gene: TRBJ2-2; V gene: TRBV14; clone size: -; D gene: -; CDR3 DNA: TGTGCCAGCAGCCCCAGGGGTTCCGGGGAGCTGTTTTTT; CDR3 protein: CASSPRGSGELFF
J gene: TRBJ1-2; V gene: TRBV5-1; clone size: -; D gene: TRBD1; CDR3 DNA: TGCGCCAGCAGCATGGACAGGGGTATGGACTATGGCTACACCTTC; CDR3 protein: CASSMDRGMDYGYTF
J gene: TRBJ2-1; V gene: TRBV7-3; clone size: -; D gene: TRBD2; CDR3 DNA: TGTGCCAGCAGACGCGGACTAGCGGGAGAGGGCCCGTTCTTC; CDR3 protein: CASRRGLAGEGPFF
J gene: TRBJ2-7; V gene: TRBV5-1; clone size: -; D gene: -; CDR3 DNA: TGCGCCAGCAGCTTGGGGACAGAGATCTCCTACGAGCAGTACTTC; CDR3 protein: CASSLGTEISYEQYF
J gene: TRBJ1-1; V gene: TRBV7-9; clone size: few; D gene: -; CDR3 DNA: TGTGCCACGAACCCTGGGTACACTGAAGCTTTCTTT; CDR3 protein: CATNPGYTEAFF
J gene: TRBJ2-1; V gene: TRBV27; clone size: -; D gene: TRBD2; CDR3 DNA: TGTGCCAGCAGCCACGGACTAGCCGGGCAGTTCTTC; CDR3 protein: CASSHGLAGQFF
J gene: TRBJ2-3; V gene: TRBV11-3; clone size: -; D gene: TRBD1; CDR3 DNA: TGTGCCAGCAGCTTGGACAGGGTGGATACGCAGTATTTT; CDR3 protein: CASSLDRVDTQYF
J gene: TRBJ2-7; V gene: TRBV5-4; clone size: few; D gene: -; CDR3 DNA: TGTGCCAGCAGTTTATGGTCGGGGAATCACGAGCAGTACTTC; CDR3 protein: CASSLWSGNHEQYF
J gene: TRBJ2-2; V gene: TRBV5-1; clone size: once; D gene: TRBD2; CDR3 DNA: TGCGCCAGCAGCTTGGACTTCCGCGGGAGGGCCAACACCGGGGAGCTGTTTTTT; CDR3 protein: CASSLDFRGRANTGELFF
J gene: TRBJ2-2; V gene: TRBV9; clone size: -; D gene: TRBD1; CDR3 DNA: TGTGCCAGCAGCCCTCGGACAGGGAGGATAACCGGGGAGCTGTTTTTT; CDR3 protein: CASSPRTGRITGELFF
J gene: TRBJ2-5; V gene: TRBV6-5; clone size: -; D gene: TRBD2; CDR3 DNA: TGTGCCAGCAGCCCCCCAGCGGGGGGGCGTAAGACCCAGTACTTC; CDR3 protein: CASSPPAGGRKTQYF
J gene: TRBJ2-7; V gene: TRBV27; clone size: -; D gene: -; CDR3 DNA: TGTGCCAGCAGTTTAGCCGCCTTTCTCTACGAGCAGTACTTC; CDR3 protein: CASSLAAFLYEQYF
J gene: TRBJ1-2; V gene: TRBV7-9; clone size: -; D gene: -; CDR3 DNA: TGTGCCAGCAGCTTCCTAGGCCATGGGCTTAACTATGGCTACACCTTC; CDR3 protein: CASSFLGHGLNYGYTF
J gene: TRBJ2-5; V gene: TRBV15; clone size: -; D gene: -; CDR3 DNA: TGTGCCACCAGCAGAGGGGGTCAAGAGACCCAGTACTTC; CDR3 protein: CATSRGGQETQYF
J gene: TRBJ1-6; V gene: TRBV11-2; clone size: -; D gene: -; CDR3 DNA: TGTGCCAGCAGCCAGTCGCAGGGAACGTGGTCCTATAATTCACCCCTCCACTTT; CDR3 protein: CASSQSQGTWSYNSPLHF
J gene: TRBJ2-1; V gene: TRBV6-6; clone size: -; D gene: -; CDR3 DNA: TGTGCCAGCTACCTAGCGAATGAGCAGTTCTTC; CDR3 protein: CASYLANEQFF
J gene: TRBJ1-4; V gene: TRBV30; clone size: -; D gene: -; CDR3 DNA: TGTGCCTGGAGTGTGGGAGAAAAACTGTTTTTT; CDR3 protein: CAWSVGEKLFF
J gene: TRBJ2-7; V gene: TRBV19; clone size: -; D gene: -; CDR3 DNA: TGTGCCAGTAGTATTCGAGTGACCTACGAGCAGTACTTC; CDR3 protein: CASSIRVTYEQYF
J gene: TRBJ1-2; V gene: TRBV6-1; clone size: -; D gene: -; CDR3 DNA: TGTGCCAGCAGTGTCCGGGAGGCCGACTATGGCTACACCTTC; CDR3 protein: CASSVREADYGYTF
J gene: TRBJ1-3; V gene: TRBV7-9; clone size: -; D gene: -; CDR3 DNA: TGTGCCAGCAGCTTAGGCCCCCTCTCTGGAAACACCATATATTTT; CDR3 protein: CASSLGPLSGNTIYF
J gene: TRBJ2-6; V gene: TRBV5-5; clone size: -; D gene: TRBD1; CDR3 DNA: TGTGCCAGCAGCGGGCGACAGGGAACCTCTGGGGCCAACGTCCTGACTTTC; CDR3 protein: CASSGRQGTSGANVLTF